This TCR beta chain was sequenced during a study of shared T cell receptors in the human thymus. This CDR3 spans 20 amino acids. The V gene end was trimmed by 4 bases and the J gene end by 2 bases; junction bases not matched to a gene: 20. In germline, CDR1 is MNHNS, CDR2 SASEGT. Sequencing was performed with immunoSEQ multiplex PCR; in TCRdb, only in-frame clones are kept and a portion is missing. The sample lists around 730,000 clones, approximately 83% occurring once. The same sample was also used in a study of human thymus T cells. From that second work: Finnish infants who were healthy and having corrective surgery for congenital heart defects made up the donors. During corrective heart surgery, resections were taken, and the thymus tissue came from them. Gene usage (both V and J) appeared biased in thymic and blood repertoires. A high degree of thymic repertoire overlap among unrelated individuals was reported in related research.

This sequence was found in a girl less than two years old with a congenital heart defect. Input material: thymocytes. This rearrangement joins TRBV6-1 to TRBJ2-5; 9 nucleotides match TRBD1. The CDR3 region is CASSAEGQGTYGGNQETQYF. DNA of the CDR3: TGTGCCAGCAGTGCCGAGGGACAGGGAACTTACGGGGGGAATCAAGAGACCCAGTACTTC.